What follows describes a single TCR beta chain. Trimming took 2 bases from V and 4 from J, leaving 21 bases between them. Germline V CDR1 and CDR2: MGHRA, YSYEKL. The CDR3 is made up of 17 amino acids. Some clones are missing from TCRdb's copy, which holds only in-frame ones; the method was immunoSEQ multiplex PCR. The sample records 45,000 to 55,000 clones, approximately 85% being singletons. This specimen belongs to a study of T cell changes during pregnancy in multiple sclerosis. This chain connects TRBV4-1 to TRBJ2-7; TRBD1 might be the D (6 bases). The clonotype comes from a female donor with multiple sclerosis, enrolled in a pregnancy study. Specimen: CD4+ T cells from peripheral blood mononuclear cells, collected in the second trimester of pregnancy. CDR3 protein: CASSQYPSGTSLYEQYF. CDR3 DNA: TGCGCCAGCAGCCAATACCCATCCGGGACATCCCTTTACGAGCAGTACTTC.